This is a list of T cell receptor beta chains from one sample in a study of beta chain features in type 1 diabetes. Method: immunoSEQ multiplex PCR; TCRdb's copy keeps in-frame clones and lacks some. The table includes hundreds of thousands of clones, more than 12% detected once. Sequencing was done on a sample of naive CD4+ T cells from blood. The receptors here all came from a man aged 18 to 35 with type 1 diabetes. CDR3s include the opening cysteine and the closing phenylalanine or tryptophan. A D gene is named only where the DNA matches it firmly. Clone sizes are given selectively: once, few, many, or a class where the clone is expanded.

j_gene | len | v_gene | abundance | d_gene | CDR3nt | CDR3aa
TRBJ1-2 | 11 | TRBV30 | few | - | TGTGCCTGGAGTGTTCAGGGGGGCTACACCTTC | CAWSVQGGYTF
TRBJ1-2 | 10 | TRBV7-9 | few | - | TGTGCCAGCAGCTTAGGAGGCTACACCTTC | CASSLGGYTF
TRBJ2-3 | 15 | TRBV4-1 | - | TRBD2 | TGCGCCAGCACCGGGGGGGAGGGCCCTACAGATACGCAGTATTTT | CASTGGEGPTDTQYF
TRBJ1-1 | 14 | TRBV15 | - | - | TGTGCCACCAGCAGAGATAGGCGTGACACTGAAGCTTTCTTT | CATSRDRRDTEAFF
TRBJ2-1 | 17 | TRBV5-1 | few | TRBD1 | TGCGCCAGCAGCCTGTTCTCAATGACAGGGGGCTTCGATGAGCAGTTCTTC | CASSLFSMTGGFDEQFF
TRBJ2-1 | 13 | TRBV28 | few | - | TGTGCCACCAGGAGTAGCTCCTACAATGAGCAGTTCTTC | CATRSSSYNEQFF
TRBJ2-7 | 14 | TRBV19 | - | TRBD1 | TGTGCCAGTAGTAAACAGGGGGCGTACTACGAGCAGTACTTC | CASSKQGAYYEQYF
TRBJ2-5 | 14 | TRBV10-3 | - | TRBD2 | TGTGCCATCAGCCCCAGGGCGGGAGGAGAGACCCAGTACTTC | CAISPRAGGETQYF
TRBJ1-2 | 11 | TRBV29-1 | - | - | TGCAGCGTTGGGGGGGCCGGTGGCTACACCTTC | CSVGGAGGYTF
TRBJ2-6 | 15 | TRBV2 | - | - | TGTGCCAGCAGTGAAGTTGTCTCTGGGGCCAACGTCCTGACTTTC | CASSEVVSGANVLTF
TRBJ2-3 | 16 | TRBV18 | few | TRBD1 | TGTGCCAGCTCTAAACGGGACAGGGGAAGCACAGATACGCAGTATTTT | CASSKRDRGSTDTQYF
TRBJ2-6 | 18 | TRBV4-2 | - | TRBD1 | TGTGCCAGCAGCCAAGGGGACAGGGGGCCCTCTGGGGCCAACGTCCTGACTTTC | CASSQGDRGPSGANVLTF
TRBJ2-3 | 16 | TRBV5-6 | - | TRBD2 | TGTGCCAGCAGCTACCCTAGCGGGAGGGCCACAGATACGCAGTATTTT | CASSYPSGRATDTQYF
TRBJ1-3 | 16 | TRBV18 | - | - | TGTGCCAGCTCACCACACCCCCCCGGGGCTGGAAACACCATATATTTT | CASSPHPPGAGNTIYF
TRBJ1-2 | 14 | TRBV9 | - | TRBD1 | TGTGCCAGCAGCGTGGGACAGGGGAACTATGGCTACACCTTC | CASSVGQGNYGYTF
TRBJ2-1 | 13 | TRBV18 | - | - | TGTGCCAGCTCCCCGGACATGCACAATGAGCAGTTCTTC | CASSPDMHNEQFF
TRBJ1-2 | 14 | TRBV6-5 | - | - | TGTGCCAGCAGCTCACAGGGTACTAACTATGGCTACACCTTC | CASSSQGTNYGYTF
TRBJ2-7 | 16 | TRBV9 | few | TRBD1 | TGTGCCAGCAGCCCCACCTCCGGGACAGGGGGCGACGAGCAGTACTTC | CASSPTSGTGGDEQYF
TRBJ2-1 | 13 | TRBV5-1 | few | - | TGCGCCAGCAGCTTGGGAAGAGACAATGAGCAGTTCTTC | CASSLGRDNEQFF
TRBJ2-7 | 14 | TRBV5-1 | few | TRBD2 | TGCGCCAGCAGTTCTAGCGGGAGTATTTCCGAGCAGTACTTC | CASSSSGSISEQYF
TRBJ1-5 | 12 | TRBV30 | - | - | TGTGCCTGGAGCACATTCGCTCAGCCCCAGCATTTT | CAWSTFAQPQHF
TRBJ2-1 | 17 | TRBV28 | few | TRBD2 | TGTGCCAGCAGTTTGTCTCCCGGGACTAGCGGGAGTGATGAGCAGTTCTTC | CASSLSPGTSGSDEQFF
TRBJ2-7 | 13 | TRBV30 | - | - | TGTGCCTGGAGTGTACTGGGTTCCTACGAGCAGTACTTC | CAWSVLGSYEQYF
TRBJ2-7 | 14 | TRBV5-1 | few | - | TGCGCCAGCAGCTTGGTCTTCGGACCGCGGGAGCAGTACTTC | CASSLVFGPREQYF
TRBJ2-3 | 15 | TRBV2 | few | - | TGTGCCAGCAGTGAAACGAAGGGTAGCACAGATACGCAGTATTTT | CASSETKGSTDTQYF
TRBJ1-2 | 13 | TRBV18 | - | TRBD1 | TGTGCCAGCTGGACCGGGACAGGATATGGCTACACCTTC | CASWTGTGYGYTF
TRBJ2-5 | 16 | TRBV5-1 | - | - | TGCGCCAGCAGCCCCTCAGGGGCGGGAATCGGGGAGACCCAGTACTTC | CASSPSGAGIGETQYF
TRBJ2-5 | 13 | TRBV29-1 | few | TRBD1 | TGCAGCGGAGAGGGGGCCCGACAAGAGACCCAGTACTTC | CSGEGARQETQYF
TRBJ1-1 | 14 | TRBV28 | - | - | TGTGCCAGCAGTCCTCTACAGATGAACACTGAAGCTTTCTTT | CASSPLQMNTEAFF
TRBJ2-1 | 14 | TRBV29-1 | few | - | TGCAGCGTTGACGGCAGGGTTCCCTACAATGAGCAGTTCTTC | CSVDGRVPYNEQFF
TRBJ1-5 | 14 | TRBV30 | few | - | TGTGCCTGGAGTGTAGGGTATAGCAATCAGCCCCAGCATTTT | CAWSVGYSNQPQHF
TRBJ1-5 | 15 | TRBV5-1 | few | - | TGCGCCAGCAGCTTGGTGGGTGCGGGCAATCAGCCCCAGCATTTT | CASSLVGAGNQPQHF
TRBJ2-7 | 14 | TRBV6-5 | - | TRBD1 | TGTGCCAGCAGCCGGGACAGGGTGATCTACGAGCAGTACTTC | CASSRDRVIYEQYF